Presented here are 22 T cell receptor beta chains from one specimen sequenced in a study of CD8 T cells in ankylosing spondylitis. Overall study findings and caveats: Several highly homologous variants made up a TCR beta motif that seemed to typify ankylosing spondylitis blood.

TCRdb processed the 5' RACE reads anew with MiXCR; each CDR3 protein has one entry. This sample has fewer than 550,000 distinct CDR3 sequences, with roughly 5.2% found just once. The antigens these receptors bind are not known. Sample: blood, either unsorted or a sorted T cell fraction (not recorded which). These receptors all come from a male donor with ankylosing spondylitis.

This clonotype was counted many times. The V gene is TRBV5-1, the J gene TRBJ2-7; D may be TRBD2 (6 bases). CDR3 length equals 14 residues. Germline V gives CDR1 SGHRS, CDR2 YFSETQ. Trimming took off 5 bases at V and 0 bases at J, with 12 bases between the two ends. CDR3: CASSAGTPSYEQYF. DNA of the CDR3: TGCGCCAGCAGTGCCGGGACTCCCTCCTACGAGCAGTACTTC.

This clonotype occurred many times. Compared with germline, one end of the junction differs, possibly owing to a read error. The rearrangement joins TRBV18 to TRBJ2-3, with no clear D. The CDR3 is made up of 12 amino acids. Germline assignment: CDR1 KGHSH and CDR2 LQKENI. The CDR3 sequence: CASSSPLNTQYF. CDR3 bases: TGTGCCAGCTCATCACCATTGAATACGCAGTATTTT.

This clonotype has a handful of counts. This sequence joins TRBV4-1 and TRBJ2-1; TRBD2 matches at 7 bases. The CDR3 sequence is 13 residues long. Germline V CDR1 and CDR2: MGHRA, YSYEKL. The ends lost 4 bases at V and 7 bases at J; junction bases unmatched: 4. The CDR3 bases are TGCGCCAGCAGCCGACTCGGGGGGAATGAGCAGTTCTTC. It is translated as CASSRLGGNEQFF.

In its sample, this clonotype was seen many times. The chain couples TRBV7-2 to TRBJ2-1; 8 bases match TRBD2. The CDR3 runs 15 residues. The germline CDR1 and CDR2 sequences are SGHTA and FQGNSA. The J segment lost 4 bases and the V segment lost 5 bases, leaving 7 bases of the junction unmatched. CDR3 DNA sequence: TGTGCCAGCAGCACGGGACTAGTCTCTTACAATGAGCAGTTCTTC. It codes for CASSTGLVSYNEQFF.

This chain links TRBV20-1 with TRBJ2-7; no clear D gene. In germline, CDR1 is DFQATT, CDR2 SNEGSKA (reference sequence). Deletions cut 1 base from V and 0 bases from J, with 10 bases between. The CDR3 has 14 residues. CDR3 residues: CSARGRTLSYEQYF. The CDR3, as DNA: TGCAGTGCTAGAGGCAGGACCCTCTCCTACGAGCAGTACTTC.

This clonotype was counted at least ten times. The rearrangement uses TRBV6-5 and TRBJ2-7, with TRBD1 matching over 9 bases. V gave up 6 bases and J gave up 12 bases; unmatched junction bases: 9. CDR1 MNHEY and CDR2 SVGAGI come from the germline V gene. This CDR3 spans 12 amino acids. Here the CDR3 reads CASSPRDREAYF. DNA for the CDR3: TGTGCCAGCAGCCCCCGGGACAGGGAGGCGTACTTC.

This clonotype was seen repeatedly, ten times or more. V usage is TRBV7-8 and J usage is TRBJ2-7, with a possible D match to TRBD1 (6 bases). The CDR3 extends over 16 amino acids. Germline CDR1 is SGHVS and CDR2 is FQNEAQ. Trimming stripped 2 bases from V and 3 bases from J, with 17 bases between. This CDR3 is CASSLLRRQVNYEQYF. CDR3 DNA: TGTGCCAGCAGCTTACTCCGTCGACAGGTTAACTACGAGCAGTACTTC.

The chain is built from TRBV29-1 and TRBJ2-1, with D uncertain. This CDR3 spans 13 amino acids. CDR1 SQVTM and CDR2 ANQGSEA come from the germline V gene. V was cut by 1 base and J by 4 bases, with 8 bases left in between. CDR3 protein: CSVEGRLYNEQFF. CDR3 sequence (DNA): TGCAGCGTTGAAGGACGACTGTACAATGAGCAGTTCTTC.

This clonotype was counted ten times or more. V and J are TRBV20-1 and TRBJ2-5, with D possibly being TRBD2 (6 bases). The CDR3 spans 13 residues. The V and J ends lost 7 bases and 3 bases respectively, with 15 bases between them. The germline gives CDR1 DFQATT, CDR2 SNEGSKA (reference sequence). CDR3 loop: CSVWPSEKETQYF. CDR3 sequence (DNA): TGCAGTGTATGGCCTAGCGAGAAAGAGACCCAGTACTTC.

Many counts were recorded for this clonotype. The V call is TRBV4-3, the J call TRBJ2-4; D possibly corresponds to TRBD2 (5 bases). CDR1 and CDR2 from the germline V gene are LGHNA and YSLEER. CDR3 length equals 15 residues. The germline V and J ends were trimmed by 1 base and 6 bases, with 13 bases remaining between them. CDR3 sequence (DNA): TGCGCCAGCAGCCAAGTTATGAGGGTGGCAAACATTCAGTACTTC. This codes for CASSQVMRVANIQYF.

This clonotype was recorded at least ten times. The V call is TRBV7-9, the J call TRBJ1-1; D unclear. CDR1 is SEHNR, CDR2 FQNEAQ, per germline (reference sequence). The CDR3 covers 10 residues. Trimming removed 5 bases at V and 11 bases at J, with 9 bases between. CDR3 in DNA: TGTGCCAGCAGCAGAAACCGGGCTTTCTTT. Amino acids: CASSRNRAFF.

In this sample, this clonotype turned up many times. This chain links TRBV20-1 with TRBJ2-7; D is possibly TRBD1 or TRBD2 (5 bases each). CDR3 length: 13 residues. Germline V CDR1 and CDR2: DFQATT, SNEGSKA (reference sequence). V lost 8 bases, J lost 0 bases, and 14 bases lay in between. The CDR3 nucleotides read TGCAGTCCGGGGACCCCGAGCTCCTACGAGCAGTACTTC. Protein product: CSPGTPSSYEQYF.

In this sample, this clonotype turned up many times. At one end the junction does not follow the germline gene, possibly because of a read error. V usage is TRBV6-6 and J usage is TRBJ1-1; no clear D. Germline V gives CDR1 MNHNY, CDR2 SVGAGI (reference sequence). CDR3 length equals 12 residues. CDR3 in DNA: TGTGCCAGCAGTTACTTGTACACCGAAGCTTTCTTT. It translates to CASSYLYTEAFF.

This clonotype was counted ten times or more. This chain links TRBV29-1 with TRBJ1-5; D uncertain. Trimming took off 5 bases at V and 0 bases at J, with 11 bases between the two ends. Germline V gene data show CDR1 as SQVTM and CDR2 as ANQGSEA. The CDR3 runs 14 residues. CDR3 in DNA: TGCAGCGTTTCAATGACTTATAGCAATCAGCCCCAGCATTTT. Translating it yields CSVSMTYSNQPQHF.

This clonotype came up many times. The rearrangement links TRBV7-8 to TRBJ2-7; possibly TRBD1 for D (5 bases). The CDR3 covers 12 residues. V shed 0 bases and J shed 11 bases, with 11 bases lying between them. Germline assignment: CDR1 SGHVS and CDR2 FQNEAQ. CDR3 sequence (DNA): TGTGCCAGCAGCTTAGCCACAGGTGGCGAGTACTTC. This translates into CASSLATGGEYF.

The rearrangement links TRBV5-1 to TRBJ2-7; 7 bases fit TRBD2. V shed 0 bases, J shed 6 bases, and the junction held 9 bases outside the gene matches. The germline V gene has CDR1 SGHRS and CDR2 YFSETQ. The CDR3 consists of 15 residues. The CDR3 region is CASSLGGGLVGEQYF. The CDR3 bases are TGCGCCAGCAGCTTGGGGGGGGGTCTGGTTGGCGAGCAGTACTTC.

This clonotype was recorded at least ten times. The CDR3 bases are TGTGCCAGCAGCCCGACGGGAGGGTACACCGGGGAGCTGTTTTTT. Its protein is CASSPTGGYTGELFF. The gene calls are TRBV12-3 or TRBV12-4 and TRBJ2-2, with 8 bases that match TRBD2. With V trimmed by 6 bases and J by 3 bases, 6 bases remained unmatched. This CDR3 region has 15 residues.

This clonotype has ten or more counts. The chain carries TRBV27 and TRBJ2-1; 10 bases map to TRBD1. The CDR3 runs to 19 residues. The trim removed 1 base at V and 0 bases at J, leaving 9 bases unmatched. The V gene's germline CDR1 is MNHEY and CDR2 SMNVEV (reference sequence). CDR3 in DNA: TGTGCCAGCAGTTTATGGGGACAGGGGACGGGCAGCTCCTACAATGAGCAGTTCTTC. This codes for CASSLWGQGTGSSYNEQFF.

This clonotype occurred a few times. The chain is built from TRBV6-2 or TRBV6-3 and TRBJ2-3; D might be TRBD1 or TRBD2, each matching 5 bases. V lost 2 bases and J lost 0, with 12 bases in between. The CDR3 has 16 amino acids. Per the germline V gene, CDR1 is MNHEY and CDR2 is SVGEGT. CDR3 in amino acids: CASSYGGFSSTDTQYF. CDR3 nucleotide sequence: TGTGCCAGCAGTTACGGGGGATTCTCTAGCACAGATACGCAGTATTTT.

This clonotype was found many times. The rearrangement uses TRBV4-3 and TRBJ2-1, with 7 bases matching TRBD1. CDR1 and CDR2 (germline): LGHNA, YSLEER. CDR3 size: 15 residues. V was clipped by 3 bases and J by 4 bases; unmatched bases: 6. The CDR3 spells CASSHDRDRYNEQFF. DNA of the CDR3: TGCGCCAGCAGCCACGACCGGGACAGATACAATGAGCAGTTCTTC.

This clonotype was seen ten or more times. The chain couples TRBV7-2 to TRBJ1-4, with D possibly TRBD1 on 6 matching bases. Trimming took 5 bases from V and 8 from J, leaving 15 bases between them. Per germline, CDR1 SGHTA and CDR2 FQGNSA. This CDR3 has 14 amino acids. CDR3 loop: CASSRRSGEEKLFF. The CDR3, as DNA: TGTGCCAGCAGCCGCCGCTCAGGGGAAGAAAAACTGTTTTTT.

This clonotype has at least ten counts. The rearrangement uses TRBV10-3 and TRBJ1-2; 10 bases are shared with TRBD1. The CDR3 has 14 residues. The V segment lost 4 bases and the J segment 4 bases; nucleotides outside the gene matches: 3. Germline V CDR1 and CDR2: ENHRY, SYGVKD. The CDR3 coding sequence is TGTGCCATCAGTGCGGGACAGGGGTTCTATGGCTACACCTTC. It yields the protein CAISAGQGFYGYTF.